Listed below are T cell receptor beta chains from one sample, sequenced in a study of control samples from healthy donors and cancer patients. Clones were read by immunoSEQ multiplex PCR, and TCRdb kept only the in-frame ones, dropping some. The sample lists about 59,000 clones; more than 85% were seen once. Specimen: PBMCs. The receptors derive from a middle-aged man with colorectal cancer. The CDR3 runs from the conserved cysteine through the conserved F or W. Fields, in order: J gene, D gene, clone size, V gene, CDR3 protein, CDR3 DNA. A D gene is named only where the DNA matches it firmly. Clone size appears in some rows only: once, few, many, or a class for an expanded clone.

TRBJ1-4	-	-	TRBV30	CAWTPEGPSGEKLFF	TGTGCCTGGACCCCCGAGGGGCCCTCGGGCGAAAAACTGTTTTTT
TRBJ1-4	-	-	TRBV6-1	CASSEGSPGAEKLFF	TGTGCCAGCAGTGAAGGGTCCCCGGGGGCTGAAAAACTGTTTTTT
TRBJ2-1	-	-	TRBV3-1/TRBV3-2	CASSLGRLARGLFF	TGTGCCAGCAGCCTCGGTCGGCTGGCGCGGGGACTGTTCTTC
TRBJ2-3	TRBD2	-	TRBV5-4	CASSLARGGDSDTQYF	TGTGCCAGCAGTTTGGCACGGGGGGGAGACTCAGATACGCAGTATTTT
TRBJ1-4	-	-	TRBV5-1	CASSSTGLNEKLFF	TGCGCCAGCAGCTCCACCGGACTAAATGAAAAACTGTTTTTT
TRBJ1-4	-	-	TRBV11-2	CASSSPNTEKLFF	TGTGCCAGCAGCTCGCCCAATACGGAAAAACTGTTTTTT
TRBJ1-1	TRBD1	-	TRBV6-5	CASSLTGGETEAFF	TGTGCCAGCAGTTTGACAGGGGGCGAGACTGAAGCTTTCTTT
TRBJ1-6	TRBD1	-	TRBV7-3	CASSLGTGVNNSPLHF	TGTGCCAGCAGCTTAGGTACAGGGGTGAATAATTCACCCCTCCACTTT
TRBJ2-7	-	-	TRBV5-1	CASSLQQSYEQYF	TGCGCCAGCAGCTTGCAACAGTCTTACGAGCAGTACTTC
TRBJ1-2	TRBD1	-	TRBV30	CAWTGQGPGGYTF	TGTGCCTGGACCGGACAGGGGCCGGGTGGCTACACCTTC
TRBJ2-2	TRBD1	-	TRBV12-3/TRBV12-4	CASSDRAIGELFF	TGTGCCAGCAGTGACAGGGCTATCGGGGAGCTGTTTTTT
TRBJ1-2	-	-	TRBV6-1	CASSEYEILGYTF	TGTGCCAGCAGTGAATATGAGATCCTTGGCTACACCTTC
TRBJ1-5	TRBD1	-	TRBV5-6	CASSLLGTDNQPQHF	TGTGCCAGCAGCTTGTTAGGGACAGACAATCAGCCCCAGCATTTT
TRBJ2-7	-	-	TRBV11-3	CASSLVLAGSYEQYF	TGTGCCAGCAGCTTAGTTTTAGCAGGCTCCTACGAGCAGTACTTC
TRBJ2-3	-	-	TRBV2	CASTGQVPADTQYF	TGTGCCAGCACCGGGCAGGTACCGGCAGATACGCAGTATTTT
TRBJ1-3	-	-	TRBV19	CASSLGPGGANTIYF	TGTGCCAGTAGTCTAGGACCGGGGGGCGCAAACACCATATATTTT
TRBJ2-3	-	-	TRBV18	CASSPRGTDTQYF	TGTGCCAGCTCACCACGTGGCACAGATACGCAGTATTTT
TRBJ1-6	-	-	TRBV7-2	CASRLAQGPSSPLHF	TGTGCCAGCAGATTGGCTCAGGGGCCAAGCTCACCCCTCCACTTT
TRBJ1-2	TRBD1	-	TRBV5-1	CASSRTGGDGNYGYTF	TGCGCCAGCAGCCGGACAGGGGGCGACGGTAACTATGGCTACACCTTC
TRBJ1-2	-	-	TRBV6-5	CASSYGIGGMGYTF	TGTGCCAGCAGTTACGGGATTGGGGGAATGGGCTACACCTTC
TRBJ2-7	TRBD2	-	TRBV7-3	CASSKLAGGPYEQYF	TGTGCCAGCAGCAAACTAGCGGGGGGCCCCTACGAGCAGTACTTC
TRBJ1-2	TRBD1	-	TRBV19	CAGRRQGSNYGYTF	TGTGCCGGAAGGAGACAGGGAAGTAACTATGGCTACACCTTC
TRBJ1-3	-	-	TRBV12-5	CASGQGTSGNTIYF	TGTGCTAGTGGACAGGGTACCTCTGGAAACACCATATATTTT
TRBJ1-4	TRBD1	-	TRBV4-1	CASSPPGTVLEKLFF	TGCGCCAGCAGCCCTCCCGGGACAGTCCTCGAAAAACTGTTTTTT
TRBJ1-1	-	-	TRBV2	CASIGGTEAFF	TGTGCCAGCATCGGAGGTACTGAAGCTTTCTTT
TRBJ1-1	-	-	TRBV5-4	CASSVRGGTEAFF	TGTGCCAGCAGCGTGCGGGGGGGCACTGAAGCTTTCTTT
TRBJ2-5	-	-	TRBV5-6	CASSFPVIRQETQYF	TGTGCCAGCAGCTTTCCGGTTATTCGGCAAGAGACCCAGTACTTC
TRBJ2-4	-	-	TRBV14	CASSQVSLENIQYF	TGTGCCAGCAGCCAAGTATCACTAGAAAACATTCAGTACTTC
TRBJ2-7	-	-	TRBV11-3	CASSSDGRHEQYF	TGTGCCAGCAGCTCGGACGGGCGCCACGAGCAGTACTTC
TRBJ2-3	TRBD2	-	TRBV9	CASSSTSGDTDTQYF	TGTGCCAGCAGCTCGACTAGCGGGGACACAGATACGCAGTATTTT
TRBJ1-2	TRBD1	-	TRBV5-4	CASSSGGGYTF	TGTGCCAGCAGCTCAGGGGGCGGCTACACCTTC
TRBJ1-3	-	once	TRBV7-2	CASSIPGVFRNTIYF	TGTGCCAGCAGCATCCCAGGGGTTTTTCGGAACACCATATATTTT
TRBJ2-1	TRBD1	-	TRBV29-1	CSVADRGFGNEQFF	TGCAGCGTTGCGGACAGGGGGTTCGGTAATGAGCAGTTCTTC
TRBJ2-3	-	few	TRBV7-9	CASSYPVGPRTDTQYF	TGTGCCAGCAGCTACCCCGTGGGGCCCCGCACAGATACGCAGTATTTT
TRBJ2-3	-	-	TRBV6-6	CASSSNPLQDTQYF	TGTGCCAGCAGTTCCAACCCCCTACAAGATACGCAGTATTTT
TRBJ1-6	TRBD1	few	TRBV3-1/TRBV3-2	CASSHGTQGASYNSPLHF	TGTGCCAGCAGCCATGGTACACAGGGGGCTTCCTATAATTCACCCCTCCACTTT
TRBJ1-4	-	-	TRBV4-2	CASSQDPGSPNEKLFF	TGTGCCAGCAGCCAAGATCCCGGCAGCCCGAATGAAAAACTGTTTTTT
TRBJ1-4	TRBD1	-	TRBV2	CASSDPLAGGANEKLFF	TGTGCCAGCAGCGACCCCCTGGCAGGGGGGGCTAATGAAAAACTGTTTTTT
TRBJ1-2	TRBD1	-	TRBV5-1	CASSKDRGNYGYTF	TGCGCCAGCAGCAAGGACAGGGGGAACTATGGCTACACCTTC
TRBJ1-2	-	-	TRBV2	CASGNRVNYGYTF	TGTGCCAGCGGCAACAGGGTTAACTATGGCTACACCTTC
TRBJ2-1	TRBD1	-	TRBV3-1/TRBV3-2	CASSQVGRRQGANEQFF	TGTGCCAGCAGCCAAGTCGGTCGGAGACAGGGCGCCAATGAGCAGTTCTTC
TRBJ2-1	TRBD2	-	TRBV3-1/TRBV3-2	CASSHSGGGYNEQFF	TGTGCCAGCAGCCACAGCGGGGGGGGTTACAATGAGCAGTTCTTC
TRBJ1-2	TRBD1	-	TRBV18	CASSPGTGVTNYGYTF	TGTGCCAGCTCACCCGGGACAGGAGTAACTAACTATGGCTACACCTTC
TRBJ2-3	-	-	TRBV19	CASSSPGLDTQYF	TGTGCCAGTTCTTCTCCGGGGTTAGATACGCAGTATTTT
TRBJ2-2	TRBD1	-	TRBV19	CASSQGQGYTGELFF	TGTGCCAGTAGCCAGGGACAGGGGTACACCGGGGAGCTGTTTTTT
TRBJ1-4	TRBD1	-	TRBV5-1	CASSQTPGTGVELFF	TGCGCCAGCAGCCAAACTCCCGGGACAGGGGTAGAACTGTTTTTT
TRBJ1-5	-	-	TRBV5-1	CASSLDPGGNQPQHF	TGCGCCAGCAGCTTGGACCCGGGCGGGAATCAGCCCCAGCATTTT
TRBJ2-1	-	-	TRBV3-1/TRBV3-2	CASSLGLNNYNEQFF	TGTGCCAGCAGCCTGGGACTCAACAACTACAATGAGCAGTTCTTC
TRBJ1-1	-	-	TRBV5-1	CASSLGIGGPNTEAFF	TGCGCCAGCAGCTTGGGTATCGGGGGCCCGAACACTGAAGCTTTCTTT
TRBJ1-2	-	-	TRBV5-1	CASSLSNHYGYTF	TGCGCCAGCAGCTTGTCCAACCACTATGGCTACACCTTC
TRBJ1-5	-	-	TRBV19	CASSLTYNQPQHF	TGTGCCAGTAGTCTGACATACAATCAGCCCCAGCATTTT
TRBJ2-5	-	-	TRBV24-1	CATSDPGGGQEVQYF	TGTGCCACCAGTGACCCGGGTGGTGGCCAAGAGGTCCAGTACTTC
TRBJ2-7	-	-	TRBV5-6	CASSTLSYEQYF	TGTGCCAGCTCGACCCTCTCCTACGAGCAGTACTTC